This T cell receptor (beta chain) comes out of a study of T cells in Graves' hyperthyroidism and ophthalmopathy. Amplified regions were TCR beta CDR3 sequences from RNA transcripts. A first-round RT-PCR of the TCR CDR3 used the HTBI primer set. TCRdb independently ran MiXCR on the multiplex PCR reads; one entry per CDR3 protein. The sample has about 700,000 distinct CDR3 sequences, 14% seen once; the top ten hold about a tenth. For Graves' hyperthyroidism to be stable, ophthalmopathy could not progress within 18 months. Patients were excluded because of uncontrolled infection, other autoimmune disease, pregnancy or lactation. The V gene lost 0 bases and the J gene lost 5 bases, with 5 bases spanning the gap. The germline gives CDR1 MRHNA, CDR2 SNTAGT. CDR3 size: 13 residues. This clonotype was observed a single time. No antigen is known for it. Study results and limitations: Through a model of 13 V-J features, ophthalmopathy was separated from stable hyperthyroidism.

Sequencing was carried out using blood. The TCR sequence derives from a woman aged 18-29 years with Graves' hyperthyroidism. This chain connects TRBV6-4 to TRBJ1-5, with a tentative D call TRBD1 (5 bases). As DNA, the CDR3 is TGTGCCAGCAGTGACTCGACAGATCAGCCCCAGCATTTT. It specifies CASSDSTDQPQHF.